This entry features one T cell receptor beta chain sequence. Its antigen is unknown. No qualities accompany the bases; no much larger clone lies one base away. CDR1 is given as DFQATT and CDR2 as SNEGSKA, both from the germline V gene (reference sequence). The CDR3, from cysteine to phenylalanine, totals 13 residues. Of the read, only the CDR3 DNA is kept; its 39 bases are in frame from base 1. A distance of 17 bases separates the germline ends of V and J, which lose 6 bases and 8 bases respectively. Ficoll-Paque density gradient centrifugation was the method used to isolate PBMCs. The sample comes from a study of T-cell memory formation after mild COVID-19 (dated by TCRdb to about 2021). With respect to the entire study: Most TCR sequence clusters were specific to one of the two donors. T-cell clones expanding and contracting after mild COVID-19 in a couple of donors were tracked by longitudinal TCRalpha and TCRbeta repertoire sequencing. Two young, previously healthy adult volunteers made up the cohort, one male and one female.

Sequencing took place on an Illumina NovaSeq 6000. Using 5'RACE with constant-segment primers, TCRalpha and TCRbeta cDNA libraries were constructed, with sample barcodes and unique molecular identifiers added in the process. Trizol reagent was used to extract RNA from every sample. Amplification of the libraries took two PCR steps, and the second step added a second sample barcode plus Illumina TruSeq adapters. Libraries were sequenced on an Illumina NovaSeq with 2 x 150 bp paired-end reads. The original methods were these. The reads were demultiplexed and collapsed into UMI-guided consensus sequences using migec v1.2.7. Using mixcr v2.1.11, the UMI consensuses were aligned to TRA and TRB V and J templates and assembled into clonotypes. A clonotype was counted as expanded or contracted only if both edgeR and NoisET called the change significant, with noise models trained on biological replicates. For edgeR calls, the thresholds were a false discovery rate-adjusted p below 0.01 and a log2 fold-change of 1. As an exploratory analysis of dynamics, max-normalized trajectories of the 1000 most abundant clonotypes were examined by PCA with hierarchical clustering. The CD4 or CD8 phenotype of responding clones was assigned using the separately sequenced CD4+ and CD8+ repertoires. Using fastp at Q25 and MiXCR, TCRdb reprocessed the public reads and kept productive beta chains. Every distinct CDR3 protein forms one entry, paired with its most common genes and DNA. The V and J calls come from TCRdb's annotation, not from the publication. This sample holds roughly 340,000 distinct CDR3 sequences; about a sixth were observed only once. The top ten clonotypes cover approximately 20% of the sample.

Study-wide conclusions, independent of this receptor: Only two mild cases were covered by the study, and larger cohorts that include severe cases with pre-infection samples were considered necessary. The second-wave clones that peaked on day 37 were not confirmed to be SARS-CoV-2 specific. From day 15 to 85, contracting clones showed balanced CD4/CD8 phenotypes, whereas a second wave of clones that expanded from day 15 to 37 leaned towards CD4+. Contracting CD4+ clones were located mainly in the CM and EM memory subsets, whereas CD8+ clones were found to be enriched in EMRA. Some responding clones were found in pre-infection memory, which suggests that pre-existing cross-reactive memory T cells took part in the SARS-CoV-2 response.

The sample was PBMCs or a T cell subset sorted from them (not recorded which). The sequence joins TRBV20-1 to TRBJ2-1, and possibly TRBD2, on 6 matching bases. The TCR was taken from a young man who had mild COVID-19 (a few samples of this study predate the infection). The sample titles of this study are shuffled in the database, so cell type and time point are left out; the donor was told from shared clones. The DNA reads as follows: TGCAGTGCCCCTCGACTAGTCCGGGATGAGCAGTTCTTC. Its product reads: CSAPRLVRDEQFF.